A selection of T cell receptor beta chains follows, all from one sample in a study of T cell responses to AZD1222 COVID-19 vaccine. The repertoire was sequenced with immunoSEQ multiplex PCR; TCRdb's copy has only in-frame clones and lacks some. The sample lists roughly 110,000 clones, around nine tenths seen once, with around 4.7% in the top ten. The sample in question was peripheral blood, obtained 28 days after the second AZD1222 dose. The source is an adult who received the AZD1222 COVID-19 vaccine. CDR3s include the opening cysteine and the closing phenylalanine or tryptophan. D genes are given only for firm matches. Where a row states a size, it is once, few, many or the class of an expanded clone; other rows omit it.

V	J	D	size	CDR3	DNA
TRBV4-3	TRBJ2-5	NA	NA	CASSQEANAWETQYF	TGCGCCAGCAGCCAAGAAGCTAACGCGTGGGAGACCCAGTACTTC
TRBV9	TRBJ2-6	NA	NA	CASSLGRSSGANVLTF	TGTGCCAGCAGCTTGGGACGCAGCTCTGGGGCCAACGTCCTGACTTTC
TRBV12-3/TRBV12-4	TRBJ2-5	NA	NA	CASSLGGQETQYF	TGTGCCAGCAGTTTGGGTGGACAAGAGACCCAGTACTTC
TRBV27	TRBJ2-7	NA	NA	CASSFTYEQYF	TGTGCCAGCAGTTTCACCTACGAGCAGTACTTC
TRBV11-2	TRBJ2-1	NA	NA	CASSLTAYNEQFF	TGTGCCAGCAGCTTAACCGCCTACAATGAGCAGTTCTTC
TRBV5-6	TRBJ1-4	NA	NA	CASSSDGNEKLFF	TGTGCCAGCAGTTCAGACGGGAATGAAAAACTGTTTTTT
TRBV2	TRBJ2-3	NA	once	CASSPGPGAQYF	TGTGCCAGCAGTCCGGGGCCGGGGGCGCAGTATTTT
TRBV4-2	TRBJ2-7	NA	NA	CASSQDMRVISYEQYF	TGTGCCAGCAGCCAAGATATGCGGGTTATCTCCTACGAGCAGTACTTC
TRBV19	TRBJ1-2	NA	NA	CASSISSGESGYTF	TGTGCCAGTAGTATTAGCTCAGGGGAGAGTGGCTACACCTTC
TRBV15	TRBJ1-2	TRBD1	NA	CATSNRDRKMGYTF	TGTGCCACCAGCAACCGGGACAGGAAAATGGGCTACACCTTC
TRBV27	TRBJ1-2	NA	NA	CASSRMGAPYGYTF	TGTGCCAGCAGTCGGATGGGGGCTCCGTATGGCTACACCTTC
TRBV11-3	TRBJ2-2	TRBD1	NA	CASGTGGTGELFF	TGTGCCAGCGGAACAGGGGGCACCGGGGAGCTGTTTTTT
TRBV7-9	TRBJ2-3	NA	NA	CASSLVSNTDTQYF	TGTGCCAGCAGCTTAGTCAGCAACACAGATACGCAGTATTTT
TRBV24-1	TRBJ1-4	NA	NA	CATSDAGAGNEKLFF	TGTGCCACCAGTGACGCAGGGGCCGGGAATGAAAAACTGTTTTTT
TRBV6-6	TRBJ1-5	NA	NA	CASCGSNQPQHF	TGTGCCAGCTGTGGAAGCAATCAGCCCCAGCATTTT
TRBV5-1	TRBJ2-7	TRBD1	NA	CASSLGQGVDEQYF	TGCGCCAGCAGCTTGGGGCAGGGGGTCGACGAGCAGTACTTC
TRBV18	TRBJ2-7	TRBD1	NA	CASSGTGGYEQYF	TGTGCCAGCTCAGGGACAGGGGGCTACGAGCAGTACTTC
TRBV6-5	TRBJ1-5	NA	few	CASNLRQDSNQPQHF	TGTGCCAGCAATTTAAGACAGGATAGCAATCAGCCCCAGCATTTT
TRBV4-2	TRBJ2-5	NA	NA	CASSQATLETQYF	TGTGCCAGCAGCCAAGCGACATTGGAGACCCAGTACTTC
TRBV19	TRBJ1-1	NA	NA	CASRGGYTEAFF	TGTGCCAGTAGGGGTGGATACACTGAAGCTTTCTTT
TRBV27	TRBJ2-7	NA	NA	CASSLARGAYEQYF	TGTGCCAGCAGTTTAGCGAGGGGAGCGTACGAGCAGTACTTC
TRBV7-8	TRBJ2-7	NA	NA	CASSLKGTTYYEQYF	TGTGCCAGCAGCCTAAAGGGGACAACCTATTACGAGCAGTACTTC
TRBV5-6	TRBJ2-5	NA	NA	CASSLGAETQYF	TGTGCCAGCAGCTTGGGTGCCGAGACCCAGTACTTC
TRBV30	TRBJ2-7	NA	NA	CAWSALGVYEQYF	TGTGCCTGGAGTGCTCTGGGGGTCTACGAGCAGTACTTC